Listed here are 27 T cell receptor beta chains from one sample, sequenced in a study of identical twins (dated by TCRdb to between 2015 and 2016). Libraries were made using 5' RACE. Sequenced using an Illumina HiSeq 2000. TCRdb passed the public sequencing reads through fastp at Q25 and MiXCR, retaining productive beta sequences. Here each entry gathers all rows of one CDR3 protein and keeps the most common genes and DNA. The sample table shows roughly 260,000 distinct CDR3 sequences, and 6% to 8.5% are seen once. About 5.6% of the sample is taken by the ten largest. The same data also contributed to another study, on yellow fever vaccine responses in identical twins.

Sequencing was performed on CD8+ T cells sorted from blood. These TCRs come from a woman in her late teens or twenties in good health.

The chain employs TRBV28 and TRBJ1-1; D gene uncertain. The germline V gene encodes CDR1 MDHEN and CDR2 SYDVKM. Trimming pared 0 bases from V and 3 bases from J, leaving 11 bases between. This CDR3 has 15 residues. CDR3 amino acids: CASSLCVGWDTEAFF. The CDR3 DNA sequence: TGTGCCAGCAGTTTATGCGTGGGTTGGGACACTGAAGCTTTCTTT.

The sample holds a few counts of this clonotype. This sequence joins TRBV27 and TRBJ1-1, with 7 bases matching TRBD1. Germline CDR1 and CDR2: MNHEY and SMNVEV (reference sequence). Trimming took 0 bases from V and 3 from J; bases not matched to a gene: 4. The CDR3 sequence is 15 residues long. The CDR3 DNA reads as TGTGCCAGCAGTTTATCCGGCAGGGGGTACACTGAAGCTTTCTTT. It specifies CASSLSGRGYTEAFF.

This clonotype has more than one count but fewer than ten. This chain joins TRBV5-6 and TRBJ2-1; 10 bases are shared with TRBD1. There are 15 residues in the CDR3. Germline V gene sequence: CDR1 SGHDT, CDR2 YYEEEE. The V gene end was trimmed by 3 bases and the J gene end by 5 bases; junction bases not matched to a gene: 5. The CDR3 is CASSWGGTGDNEQFF. The CDR3 DNA sequence: TGTGCCAGCAGCTGGGGGGGGACAGGGGACAATGAGCAGTTCTTC.

This chain joins TRBV9 and TRBJ2-1, with 7 bases matching TRBD2. Trimming at V came to 6 bases and at J to 5 bases, leaving 5 bases not matched to a gene. CDR3 size: 13 residues. The germline V gene encodes CDR1 SGDLS and CDR2 YYNGEE. The CDR3 here is CASKRDVDNEQFF. The CDR3 DNA follows: TGTGCCAGCAAGCGGGATGTCGACAATGAGCAGTTCTTC. The whole variable domain, remainder taken from reference TRBV9 and TRBJ2-1, is DSGVTQTPKHLITATGQRVTLRCSPRSGDLSVYWYQQSLDQGLQFLIQYYNGEERAKGNILERFSAQQFPDLHSELNLSSLELGDSALYFCASKRDVDNEQFFGPGTRLTVL.

The chain has TRBV29-1 and TRBJ2-1; 12 bases are shared with TRBD1. With 5 bases clipped from V and 3 bases from J, the junction kept 8 bases outside the gene matches. The CDR3 length is 16 residues. CDR1 is SQVTM, CDR2 ANQGSEA, per germline. Here the CDR3 reads CSVTGTGGSSYNEQFF. CDR3 DNA: TGCAGCGTTACCGGGACAGGGGGCTCTAGCTACAATGAGCAGTTCTTC.

Ten or more counts support this clonotype. The V call is TRBV7-9, the J call TRBJ1-2; D not resolved. The CDR3 has 13 residues. Germline V gives CDR1 SEHNR, CDR2 FQNEAQ (reference sequence). V lost 1 base and J 4 bases, leaving 7 bases between the germline ends. CDR3 nucleotides: TGTGCCAGCAGCTTAGGGTCTTCCTATGGCTACACCTTC. Its protein product is CASSLGSSYGYTF.

V and J are TRBV6-5 and TRBJ1-1, with 9 bases matching TRBD1. Germline lookup yields CDR1 MNHEY and CDR2 SVGAGI. Trimming at V came to 4 bases and at J to 3 bases, leaving 3 bases not matched to a gene. The length of the CDR3 is 14 residues. CDR3 sequence: CASSWDRADTEAFF. The CDR3 nucleotides read TGTGCCAGCAGTTGGGACAGGGCTGACACTGAAGCTTTCTTT.

Many counts were recorded for this clonotype. The chain employs TRBV9 and TRBJ1-4, with no clear D. The CDR3 totals 15 residues. Germline V lookup: CDR1 SGDLS, CDR2 YYNGEE. The V end lost 4 bases, the J end lost 8 bases, and 18 bases lay between the germline ends. In DNA form, the CDR3 reads TGTGCCAGCAGCTTCTACGGGCATGAAGGAGAAAAACTGTTTTTT. It translates to CASSFYGHEGEKLFF.

The chain links TRBV20-1 to TRBJ2-3; 8 positions agree with TRBD2. The length of the CDR3 is 13 residues. Looked up from germline, CDR1 is DFQATT and CDR2 is SNEGSKA (reference sequence). The J segment lost 4 bases and the V segment lost 3 bases, leaving 3 bases of the junction unmatched. The CDR3 is CSASSGRADTQYF. CDR3 nucleotides: TGCAGTGCTAGCTCCGGGAGGGCAGATACGCAGTATTTT.

For this clonotype: An end of the junction differs from the germline gene, which may be a read error. This chain connects TRBV3-1 to TRBJ2-7; weak D call: TRBD2 (6 bases). The germline CDR1 and CDR2 sequences are LGHDT and YNNKEL (reference sequence). The CDR3 sequence is 15 residues long. CDR3 residues: CASTQDGGDSYEQYF. DNA for the CDR3: TGTGCCAGCACCCAAGATGGCGGGGATTCCTACGAGCAGTACTTC.

V usage is TRBV6-5 and J usage is TRBJ1-5, with TRBD1 as a possible D gene (6 bases). The CDR3 runs 15 residues. Germline V gives CDR1 MNHEY, CDR2 SVGAGI. V shed 0 bases and J shed 0 bases, with 6 bases lying between them. CDR3 nucleotides: TGTGCCAGCAGTTACTCGGGACATAGCAATCAGCCCCAGCATTTT. This encodes CASSYSGHSNQPQHF.

Remarks on this clonotype: A read error may be the cause here, since a much bigger clone is one base away. The CDR3 loop is CTSSFNSVDTQYF. CDR3 DNA sequence: TGTACCAGCAGTTTCAACTCCGTAGATACGCAGTATTTT. The genes are TRBV12-3 or TRBV12-4 and TRBJ2-3; D not resolved. The CDR3 covers 13 residues.

The V call is TRBV7-9, the J call TRBJ1-1, with 7 nucleotides matching TRBD1. Trimming removed 5 bases from V and 2 bases from J; junction bases left unmatched: 8. This CDR3 is 15 amino acids long. Looked up from germline, CDR1 is SEHNR and CDR2 is FQNEAQ (reference sequence). For the CDR3, the DNA is TGTGCCAGCAGCCATGCCGACAGGGCCAACACTGAAGCTTTCTTT. This sequence encodes CASSHADRANTEAFF.

The chain links TRBV3-1 to TRBJ1-6; D is ambiguous. CDR1 and CDR2 from the germline V gene are LGHDT and YNNKEL (reference sequence). The CDR3 extends over 16 amino acids. Trimming took 1 base from V and 10 from J, leaving 17 bases between them. CDR3 sequence: CASSQGKKPGESPLHF. The CDR3 DNA follows: TGTGCCAGCAGCCAAGGAAAAAAGCCGGGAGAATCACCCCTCCACTTT.

The sample holds a few counts of this clonotype. The chain uses TRBV14 and TRBJ2-7; unclear D gene. V was cut by 0 bases and J by 3 bases, with 6 bases left in between. The CDR3 has 13 residues. Germline loops: CDR1 SGHDN, CDR2 FVKESK. CDR3 sequence: CASSQEGGYEQYF. CDR3 nucleotides: TGTGCCAGCAGCCAAGAGGGCGGCTACGAGCAGTACTTC.

This clonotype came up a few times. The chain couples TRBV6-1 to TRBJ2-5, with TRBD1 matching over 9 bases. Looked up from germline, CDR1 is MNHNS and CDR2 is SASEGT. This CDR3 is 15 amino acids long. Trimming took 7 bases from V and 5 from J; bases not matched to a gene: 11. CDR3 protein: CASTRDRVRPETQYF. The CDR3 DNA is TGTGCCAGCACCCGGGACAGGGTGAGGCCGGAGACCCAGTACTTC.

This chain uses TRBV27 with TRBJ2-4; either TRBD1 or TRBD2 may fit D (5 bases each). V lost 4 bases, J lost 0 bases, and 7 bases lay in between. The length of the CDR3 is 14 residues. The germline V gene has CDR1 MNHEY and CDR2 SMNVEV (reference sequence). The CDR3 sequence: CASSYGGAKNIQYF. In DNA, the CDR3 is TGTGCCAGCAGTTATGGGGGAGCCAAAAACATTCAGTACTTC.

This clonotype was counted many times. The chain employs TRBV10-3 and TRBJ1-1, with D perhaps TRBD1 (6 bases). The CDR3 spans 15 residues. V dropped 10 bases and J dropped 2 bases, with 20 bases sitting between them. Germline V gives CDR1 ENHRY, CDR2 SYGVKD. CDR3 in DNA: TGTGCCACCCTGGGGGACACCAATTTAAACACTGAAGCTTTCTTT. It yields the protein CATLGDTNLNTEAFF.

This clonotype showed up many times. The chain uses TRBV6-5 and TRBJ1-1; D is ambiguous. Per the germline V gene, CDR1 is MNHEY and CDR2 is SVGAGI. The CDR3 has 16 amino acids. V lost 0 bases to trimming and J lost 5 bases, with 16 bases between them. CDR3 DNA sequence: TGTGCCAGCAGTTACTCGGGATCGGCGGTAGGGACTGAAGCTTTCTTT. It translates to CASSYSGSAVGTEAFF.

This clonotype has at least ten counts. V and J are TRBV5-6 and TRBJ2-1, with unresolved D. This CDR3 has 13 residues. Between the trimmed V and J ends, which lost 2 bases and 8 bases, there was a span of 11 bases. Germline V gene data show CDR1 as SGHDT and CDR2 as YYEEEE. DNA for the CDR3: TGTGCCAGCAGCTTAAAAGGCGCCGATGAGCAGTTCTTC. It specifies CASSLKGADEQFF.

This clonotype appeared many times. This chain connects TRBV7-9 to TRBJ2-7, with 7 bases aligning to TRBD2. The germline V gene encodes CDR1 SEHNR and CDR2 FQNEAQ (reference sequence). J was trimmed by 4 bases and V by 5 bases; bases with no gene match: 2. The CDR3 is 12 residues long. The CDR3 coding sequence is TGTGCCAGCAGCAGCGGGACGTACGAGCAGTACTTC. Amino acids: CASSSGTYEQYF.

This clonotype was counted at least ten times. The gene calls are TRBV5-1 and TRBJ2-1; TRBD1 matches at 7 bases. The CDR3 loop spans 15 amino acids. After removal of 4 bases from V and 2 bases from J, the junction contained 6 bases not matched to a gene. Germline V CDR1 and CDR2: SGHRS, YFSETQ. This CDR3 reads CASSLPGQTYNEQFF. The CDR3 DNA reads TGCGCCAGCAGCCTACCGGGACAGACCTACAATGAGCAGTTCTTC.

The chain carries TRBV13 and TRBJ2-7; 7 bases are shared with TRBD1. Trimming at V came to 5 bases and at J to 7 bases, leaving 8 bases not matched to a gene. Germline values: CDR1 PRHDT, CDR2 FYEKMQ (reference sequence). CDR3 length: 13 amino acids. The CDR3 DNA sequence: TGTGCCAGCAGCAATGGACAGGCCGGGGAGCAGTACTTC. Its protein product is CASSNGQAGEQYF.

The V and J genes are TRBV5-1 and TRBJ2-3; TRBD1 agrees at 8 bases. The germline V gene has CDR1 SGHRS and CDR2 YFSETQ. The V gene end was trimmed by 4 bases and the J gene end by 3 bases; junction bases not matched to a gene: 10. CDR3 size: 16 residues. The CDR3 is CASSRTGSSMTDTQYF. CDR3 nucleotides: TGCGCCAGCAGCCGGACAGGGTCTAGCATGACAGATACGCAGTATTTT.

This clonotype was detected ten times or more. The chain is built from TRBV11-2 and TRBJ2-5; 12 bases align to TRBD2. V was pared by 1 base and J by 0 bases, with 3 bases of the junction left unmatched. The CDR3 consists of 17 residues. CDR1 is SGHAT, CDR2 FQNNGV, per germline. CDR3 protein: CASSLGTSGMYQETQYF. CDR3 DNA sequence: TGTGCCAGCAGCTTAGGGACTAGCGGGATGTACCAAGAGACCCAGTACTTC.

Ten or more counts support this clonotype. This sequence joins TRBV4-2 and TRBJ2-2; no firm D call. Germline values: CDR1 LGHNA, CDR2 YNFKEQ. Trimming cost V 0 bases and J 3 bases, with 8 bases left between them. This CDR3 region has 15 residues. This chain's CDR3 is CASSQEGSYTGELFF. For the CDR3, the DNA is TGTGCCAGCAGCCAAGAAGGCAGCTACACCGGGGAGCTGTTTTTT.

This sequence joins TRBV5-4 and TRBJ1-1; unclear D gene. The V and J ends lost 4 bases and 4 bases respectively, with 8 bases between them. The CDR3 consists of 12 residues. Germline V CDR1 and CDR2: SGHNT, YYREEE (reference sequence). The CDR3 region is CASSTPLTEAFF. In DNA, the CDR3 is TGTGCCAGCAGCACACCACTCACTGAAGCTTTCTTT.